The 14 T cell receptor beta chains given below trace back to one sample, sequenced in a study of blood T cells in healthy people across ages (dated by TCRdb to 2013 to 2016). The library was built by means of 5' RACE. Instrument on record: Illumina HiSeq 2500. A second PCR of about 6 to 12 cycles was run with a J-beta primer mix and a sample-barcoded 5' primer. TCRdb trimmed public reads at Q25 via fastp, called clones via MiXCR and kept in-frame beta chains. Identical CDR3 proteins give one entry, which carries the most common genes and DNA. Present in this sample are around 1.1 million distinct CDR3 sequences, more than 30% of which were seen just once. The ten largest clones add up to around 13% of the sample. Sequencing was done on a sample of blood. The receptor set was obtained from a man aged 18 to 30 in good health.

This clonotype was seen more than once but under ten times. The chain is built from TRBV20-1 and TRBJ1-2; possible D gene TRBD1, 6 bases. The CDR3 consists of 15 residues. From germline, CDR1 is DFQATT and CDR2 SNEGSKA (reference sequence). Trimming removed 0 bases at V and 4 bases at J, with 15 bases between. CDR3 in DNA: TGCAGTGCTAGAGAGATCTCCAGGGGCATCTATGGCTACACCTTC. It encodes CSAREISRGIYGYTF.

This clonotype has only a few counts. The chain carries TRBV20-1 and TRBJ2-1; tentative D call: TRBD2 (6 bases). The germline gives CDR1 DFQATT, CDR2 SNEGSKA (reference sequence). Trimming took 3 bases from V and 3 from J, leaving 12 bases between them. CDR3 length: 14 amino acids. The CDR3 DNA sequence: TGCAGTGCTAGGGCGAGCGGGCGCTACAATGAGCAGTTCTTC. This translates into CSARASGRYNEQFF.

This clonotype occurred a few times. The gene calls are TRBV20-1 and TRBJ2-1; the D gene is possibly TRBD2 (5 bases). CDR3 size: 15 residues. V was shortened by 3 bases and J by 4 bases, with 16 bases between the two germline ends. From germline, CDR1 is DFQATT and CDR2 SNEGSKA (reference sequence). The CDR3 loop is CSASPLANAYNEQFF. The CDR3 coding sequence is TGCAGTGCTAGTCCCCTAGCAAATGCGTACAATGAGCAGTTCTTC.

In its sample, this clonotype was seen a few times. The genes are TRBV12-3 or TRBV12-4 and TRBJ2-3, with no clear D. This CDR3 comprises 15 residues. V was shortened by 2 bases and J by 3 bases, with 12 bases between the two germline ends. The CDR3 bases are TGTGCCAGCAGTTTAACCGACACACAGACAGATACGCAGTATTTT. Its protein product is CASSLTDTQTDTQYF.

This clonotype occurred a few times. The DNA of the CDR3 is TGTGCCAGCAGCTTGAGGCTACAGGGGGCAGGAGGAGGGTATGGCTACACCTTC. Protein sequence: CASSLRLQGAGGGYGYTF. J is TRBJ1-2 and V is TRBV7-2; TRBD1 matches at 9 bases. The length of the CDR3 is 18 residues. V lost 3 bases to trimming and J lost 5 bases; unmatched junction nucleotides: 16. Germline CDR1 SGHTA, CDR2 FQGNSA.

The chain joins TRBV2 to TRBJ1-2; D ambiguous. The V end lost 10 bases, the J end lost 7 bases, and 16 bases lay between the germline ends. The CDR3 runs to 12 residues. Germline V gives CDR1 SNHLY, CDR2 FYNNEI. The CDR3 nucleotides read TGTGCCACCACGGAGGGTATGGGTGGCTACACCTTC. Translating gives CATTEGMGGYTF.

For the CDR3, the DNA is TGTGCCAGCAGCTTAATGGGACAGGGGAGAAATGAGCAGTTCTTC. Translated, it gives CASSLMGQGRNEQFF. The chain employs TRBV7-9 and TRBJ2-1; TRBD1 agrees at 10 bases. The germline gives CDR1 SEHNR, CDR2 FQNEAQ (reference sequence). Trimming cost V 2 bases and J 7 bases; bases outside gene matches: 5. This CDR3 has 15 residues.

In its sample, this clonotype was seen a few times. V gene TRBV21-1 combines with J gene TRBJ2-3; the table calls TRBD1, which could not be checked here. TRBV21-1 constitutes a pseudogene. This CDR3 has 15 residues. The CDR3 sequence: CATLRGLVCSGTQYF. CDR3 bases: TGTGCCACCTTGAGGGGGCTAGTATGTTCGGGTACGCAGTATTTT.

This clonotype is a singleton in its sample. The gene calls are TRBV16 and TRBJ1-5, with unresolved D. The ends were cut back, 1 base at V and 7 bases at J, with 5 bases in the middle. The CDR3 spans 12 residues. Germline CDR1 reads KGHSY; CDR2 reads FQNENV. The CDR3 nucleotides read TGTGCCAGCAGCCAATTACTACAGCCCCAGCATTTT. Translating gives CASSQLLQPQHF.

In its sample, this clonotype was seen a few times. The chain is built from TRBV7-2 and TRBJ2-3; D remains unclear. V lost 1 base and J 5 bases, leaving 10 bases between the germline ends. Germline lookup yields CDR1 SGHTA and CDR2 FQGNSA. The CDR3 runs to 14 residues. The CDR3 DNA reads TGTGCCAGCAGCTTAGTACAGTGGGGAGATACGCAGTATTTT. Translating gives CASSLVQWGDTQYF.

A few counts support this clonotype. The genes are TRBV7-2 and TRBJ1-1; 7 positions agree with TRBD1. CDR3 length: 16 residues. From germline, CDR1 is SGHTA and CDR2 FQGNSA. The trim removed 5 bases at V and 4 bases at J, leaving 13 bases unmatched. In DNA, the CDR3 is TGTGCCAGCAGCCCAAAAGCCACAGGGGTCGGCACTGAAGCTTTCTTT. Amino acid sequence: CASSPKATGVGTEAFF.

This clonotype has only a few counts. The chain couples TRBV29-1 to TRBJ2-5, with D tentatively TRBD2 (5 bases). Germline V gene data show CDR1 as SQVTM and CDR2 as ANQGSEA. The CDR3 is made up of 11 amino acids. The CDR3 bases are TGCACTTTCGAGGAGGTTAATGAGCAGTACTTC. Translated: CTFEEVNEQYF.

This clonotype has only a few counts. The CDR3 loop reads CSARRPDYGYTF. The CDR3 DNA reads TGCAGTGCCCGGCGACCAGACTATGGCTACACCTTC. This chain connects TRBV20-1 to TRBJ1-2; no definite D call. This CDR3 is 12 amino acids long. Germline V gives CDR1 DFQATT, CDR2 SNEGSKA (reference sequence). Trimming pared 6 bases from V and 3 bases from J, leaving 11 bases between.

This clonotype was found a few times. This rearrangement joins TRBV5-1 to TRBJ2-5; D is unresolved. Germline CDR1 and CDR2: SGHRS and YFSETQ. The CDR3 is 15 residues long. V lost 3 bases to trimming and J lost 4 bases, with 16 bases between them. The CDR3 nucleotides read TGCGCCAGCAGCTCTAGGATTAGTTCAGGAGAGACCCAGTACTTC. Protein sequence: CASSSRISSGETQYF.